The 5 T cell receptor beta chains below come from one sample, sequenced in a study of T cell changes during pregnancy in multiple sclerosis. Profiled with immunoSEQ multiplex PCR; TCRdb holds only in-frame clones, not every one. The sample lists 69,000 or so clones, about nine tenths occurring once. Sequencing used peripheral blood, obtained in the third trimester of pregnancy. These receptors all come from a female donor with multiple sclerosis, enrolled in a pregnancy study.

The J gene is TRBJ2-5, the V gene TRBV7-2, with 7 bases aligning to TRBD2. Trimming at V came to 4 bases and at J to 5 bases, leaving 10 bases not matched to a gene. CDR1 and CDR2 (germline): SGHTA, FQGNSA. The CDR3 length is 15 residues. The CDR3 reads CASSSPWSGGETQYF. DNA for the CDR3: TGTGCCAGCAGCTCCCCCTGGTCGGGGGGTGAGACCCAGTACTTC.

The chain recombines TRBV6-5 with TRBJ2-2; the match to TRBD2 covers 8 bases. This CDR3 comprises 15 residues. With 0 bases clipped from V and 5 bases from J, the junction kept 2 bases outside the gene matches. CDR1 is MNHEY and CDR2 is SVGAGI in the germline V gene. CDR3 nucleotides: TGTGCCAGCAGTTACTCTAGCGGGGCTACCGGGGAGCTGTTTTTT. Translated: CASSYSSGATGELFF.

The genes are TRBV5-5 and TRBJ1-2; 8 positions agree with TRBD1. The CDR3 length is 15 residues. Germline V gene data show CDR1 as SGHKS and CDR2 as YYEKEE (reference sequence). V lost 2 bases to trimming and J lost 5 bases; unmatched junction nucleotides: 8. CDR3: CASSFGGTGVYGYTF. The CDR3 bases are TGTGCCAGCAGCTTTGGGGGGACAGGCGTTTATGGCTACACCTTC. The variable domain in full, completed from reference TRBV5-5 and TRBJ1-2, reads DAGVTQSPTHLIKTRGQQVTLRCSPISGHKSVSWYQQVLGQGPQFIFQYYEKEERGRGNFPDRFSARQFPNYSSELNVNALLLGDSALYLCASSFGGTGVYGYTFGSGTRLTVV.

V is TRBV27 and J is TRBJ1-2, with D hard to call. The CDR3 has 13 residues. The germline V gene encodes CDR1 MNHEY and CDR2 SMNVEV (reference sequence). The V end lost 2 bases, the J end lost 4 bases, and 8 bases lay between the germline ends. CDR3 sequence: CASSLGGSYGYTF. The CDR3 DNA reads as TGTGCCAGCAGTTTAGGAGGAAGCTATGGCTACACCTTC.

The genes are TRBV2 and TRBJ1-1, with a weak D call TRBD1 (5 bases). The germline V gene has CDR1 SNHLY and CDR2 FYNNEI. Trimming removed 10 bases at V and 1 base at J, with 13 bases between. CDR3 length equals 13 residues. CDR3 nucleotides: TGTGCCACCCAAACAGGACCGAACACTGAAGCTTTCTTT. Encoded protein: CATQTGPNTEAFF.